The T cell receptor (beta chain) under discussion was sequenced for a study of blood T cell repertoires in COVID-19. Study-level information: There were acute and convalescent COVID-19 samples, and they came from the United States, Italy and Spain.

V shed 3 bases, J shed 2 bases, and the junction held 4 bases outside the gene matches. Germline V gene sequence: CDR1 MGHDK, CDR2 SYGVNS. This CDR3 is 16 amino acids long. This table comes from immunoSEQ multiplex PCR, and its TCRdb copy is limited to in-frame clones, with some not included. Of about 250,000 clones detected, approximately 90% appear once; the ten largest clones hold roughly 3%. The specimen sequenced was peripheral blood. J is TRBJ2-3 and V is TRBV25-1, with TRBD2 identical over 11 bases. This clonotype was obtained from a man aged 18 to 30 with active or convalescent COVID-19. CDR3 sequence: CASSDPSGGTTDTQYF. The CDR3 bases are TGTGCCAGCAGTGACCCTAGCGGGGGGACCACAGATACGCAGTATTTT.